These 15 T cell receptor beta chains originate from one sample sequenced in a study of blood T cell repertoires in COVID-19. Assay: immunoSEQ multiplex PCR; the TCRdb copy retains only in-frame clones and omits some. The table shows 240,000 or so clones, with roughly 83% occurring only once. Specimen: PBMCs or T cells enriched from blood (not recorded which). These receptors came from a woman aged 50 to 60 who had recovered from COVID-19.

The chain joins TRBV7-2 to TRBJ1-4; TRBD1 matches 8 bases. This CDR3 region has 15 residues. CDR1 and CDR2 from the germline V gene are SGHTA and FQGNSA. The J segment lost 8 bases and the V segment lost 3 bases, leaving 8 bases of the junction unmatched. Here the CDR3 DNA reads TGTGCCAGCAGCTTCACTCAGGGGGCAGGAGAAAAACTGTTTTTT. It encodes CASSFTQGAGEKLFF.

Only a few counts were recorded for this clone. This sequence joins TRBV30 and TRBJ1-5, with a weak D call TRBD1 (5 bases). Germline assignment: CDR1 GTSNPN and CDR2 SVGIG (reference sequence). This CDR3 region has 13 residues. Trimming left V 5 bases short and J 7 bases short, with 15 bases between. The CDR3 loop is CAWGASNQQPQHF. In nucleotides, the CDR3 is TGTGCCTGGGGGGCTTCTAACCAACAGCCCCAGCATTTT. Complete variable domain (other parts from reference TRBV30 and TRBJ1-5): SQTIHQWPATLVQPVGSPLSLECTVEGTSNPNLYWYRQAAGRGLQLLFYSVGIGQISSEVPQNLSASRPQDRQFILSSKKLLLSDSGFYLCAWGASNQQPQHFGDGTRLSIL.

This clone appeared many times. At one end the junction does not follow the germline gene, possibly because of a read error. The chain combines TRBV19 with TRBJ2-1; 10 bases are a match to TRBD2. The CDR3 sequence is 15 residues long. The V gene's germline CDR1 is LNHDA and CDR2 SQIVND (reference sequence). The CDR3 here is CASSPGTSEYSEQFF. In DNA form, the CDR3 reads TGTGCCAGTAGTCCGGGGACTAGCGAATACAGTGAGCAGTTCTTC.

CDR3 protein: CSADGRGNTEAFF. The CDR3 DNA is TGCAGCGCCGACGGCAGGGGTAACACTGAAGCTTTCTTT. V gene TRBV29-1 combines with J gene TRBJ1-1, with D maybe TRBD1 (6 bases). The CDR3 contains 13 residues. Germline CDR1 and CDR2: SQVTM and ANQGSEA. Trimming stripped 7 bases from V and 2 bases from J, with 14 bases between.

In its sample, this clone was seen a few times. The chain combines TRBV10-2 with TRBJ2-1; TRBD2 matches 11 bases. The CDR3 has 17 amino acids. Unmatched junction bases numbered 7, after V lost 2 bases and J lost 4 bases. Germline-derived CDR1 and CDR2 are WSHSY and SAAADI. For the CDR3, the DNA is TGCGCCAGCAGTGAGCCCAGCCTAGCGGGAGGATACAATGAGCAGTTCTTC. This translates into CASSEPSLAGGYNEQFF.

CDR3 sequence reads: CASSLPSGGANEQFF. CDR3 nucleotides: TGTGCCAGCAGTTTACCTAGCGGGGGGGCGAATGAGCAGTTCTTC. The rearrangement uses TRBV27 and TRBJ2-1; 12 nucleotides align to TRBD2. CDR3 length: 15 amino acids. The junction had 3 bases not matched to a gene; V was cut back by 2 bases and J by 7 bases. Germline CDR1 reads MNHEY; CDR2 reads SMNVEV (reference sequence).

The chain is built from TRBV5-1 and TRBJ1-1, with D tentatively TRBD1 (6 bases). V was cut by 4 bases and J by 6 bases, with 16 bases left in between. Germline V gives CDR1 SGHRS, CDR2 YFSETQ. The CDR3 has 14 amino acids. The CDR3 DNA follows: TGCGCCAGCAGCATAGGACATTCAGGGGCTGAAGCTTTCTTT. It yields the protein CASSIGHSGAEAFF.

DNA for the CDR3: TGTGCCAGCAGTCGTCTTGGCAGTGGTTACGAGCAGTACTTC. Encoded protein: CASSRLGSGYEQYF. V usage is TRBV5-6 and J usage is TRBJ2-7; D uncertain. The CDR3 is 14 amino acids. Germline V gives CDR1 SGHDT, CDR2 YYEEEE. V was clipped by 5 bases and J by 4 bases, with 16 bases between them.

This CDR3 reads CASGFNGGPNTGELFF. The CDR3 bases are TGTGCTAGTGGTTTCAACGGGGGGCCCAACACCGGGGAGCTGTTTTTT. The rearrangement uses TRBV12-5 and TRBJ2-2; weak D call: TRBD2 (7 bases). Germline-derived CDR1 and CDR2 are LGHNT and FRNRAP. The length of the CDR3 is 16 residues. V was shortened by 3 bases and J by 2 bases, with 13 bases between the two germline ends.

V and J are TRBV6-5 and TRBJ2-5; 7 bases match TRBD2. This CDR3 region has 14 residues. The germline V gene has CDR1 MNHEY and CDR2 SVGAGI. J gave up 3 bases and V 4 bases, and 5 bases lay outside the gene matches. In DNA, the CDR3 is TGTGCCAGCAGTTTCAGGCTAGCGGAAGAGACCCAGTACTTC. Amino acids: CASSFRLAEETQYF.

This clone is a singleton in its sample. The rearrangement links TRBV12-5 to TRBJ2-3, with 8 bases that match TRBD1. V lost 9 bases and J lost 0; bases outside the gene matches: 2. Germline CDR1 reads LGHNT; CDR2 reads FRNRAP. This CDR3 spans 13 amino acids. The CDR3 coding sequence is TGTGCTAGCAGGGGGCAAAGCACAGATACGCAGTATTTT. This encodes CASRGQSTDTQYF. Full variable domain (remainder filled in from reference TRBV12-5 and TRBJ2-3): DARVTQTPRHKVTEMGQEVTMRCQPILGHNTVFWYRQTMMQGLELLAYFRNRAPLDDSGMPKDRFSAEMPDATLATLKIQPSEPRDSAVYFCASRGQSTDTQYFGPGTRLTVL.

The chain is built from TRBV4-2 and TRBJ2-1; 11 nucleotides match TRBD2. The V gene end was trimmed by 1 base and the J gene end by 7 bases; junction bases not matched to a gene: 6. This CDR3 is built from 16 residues. Germline-derived CDR1 and CDR2 are LGHNA and YNFKEQ. For the CDR3, the DNA is TGTGCCAGCAGCCAAGTAGGTACTAGCGGGAGTAATGAGCAGTTCTTC. Protein product: CASSQVGTSGSNEQFF.

V is TRBV11-3 and J is TRBJ2-5; TRBD1 aligns across 8 bases. Per germline, CDR1 SGHNT and CDR2 YENEEA. This CDR3 has 15 amino acids. J was trimmed by 1 base and V by 3 bases; bases with no gene match: 4. The CDR3 coding sequence is TGTGCCAGCAGCTTGGGGACAGGCCCCCAAGAGACCCAGTACTTC. Its protein is CASSLGTGPQETQYF. The whole variable domain, filled in from reference TRBV11-3 and TRBJ2-5, reads EAGVVQSPRYKIIEKKQPVAFWCNPISGHNTLYWYLQNLGQGPELLIRYENEEAVDDSQLPKDRFSAERLKGVDSTLKIQPAELGDSAVYLCASSLGTGPQETQYFGPGTRLLVL.

The CDR3 bases are TGTGCCAGCTCCACGGCGGGGTTTGAAGCTTTCTTT. Translating gives CASSTAGFEAFF. V gene TRBV28 combines with J gene TRBJ1-1; D call uncertain. Trimming removed 8 bases from V and 7 bases from J, with 14 bases in between. CDR1 is MDHEN and CDR2 is SYDVKM in the germline V gene. The CDR3 has 12 residues.

The chain couples TRBV27 to TRBJ2-2, with TRBD2 identical over 8 bases. Germline assignment: CDR1 MNHEY and CDR2 SMNVEV (reference sequence). CDR3 length: 16 amino acids. V lost 7 bases, J lost 5 bases, and 12 bases stayed unmatched. For the CDR3, the DNA is TGTGCCAGCAAAGCCCCGGAGCGGGAGTTTACCGGGGAGCTGTTTTTT. Translated, it gives CASKAPEREFTGELFF.